This T cell receptor beta chain is drawn from a study of blood T cells in healthy people across ages (dated by TCRdb to between 2014 and 2016). Context from the whole study: In model experiments, roughly one uniquely barcoded TCR beta cDNA molecule per two T cells was captured by template switching. Using deep sequencing normalized with unique cDNA molecular identifiers, the study measured how TCR beta repertoire diversity changes with age. To avoid experimental bias, donors of different ages were randomly spread across the sequencing lanes. The study analyzed two additional independent replicas of 1 million unique cDNA reads from the same blood draw for two donors, one aged 18 to 30 and one aged 80 or older. The donors were split into four age groups: young (average 16 years), middle-aged (39), aged (62) and long-lived (roughly 88). Results the study describes overall, beyond this receptor: Because the CMV infection status of the donors was unknown, age-related changes in expanded clonotypes may potentially have been confounded. A strong correlation was found between observed TCR beta diversity and the percentage of naive T cells measured by flow cytometry. Estimates of total diversity based on one million sequenced T cells were regarded as lower bounds and as underestimates. Compared with the aged group, the long-lived group had more naive CD4+ T cells, fewer expanded clones and increased TCR diversity, a pattern suggesting age selection. As age increased, observed TCR beta diversity per million T cells dropped in a roughly linear way, and a significant reduction was already evident by age 40. Since profiling was done on bulk unsorted PBMCs, naive and antigen-experienced compartments could not be conclusively compared.

Systemically healthy Caucasian individuals from Russia, 39 in total and aged about 6 to 95 years, were included as donors. Approximately 9.3 milliliters of peripheral blood were collected from each donor into EDTA-treated Vacutainer tubes. PBMCs were isolated by Ficoll-Paque density-gradient centrifugation, with at least 6.5 million obtained per sample. Trizol reagent was used to extract total RNA from the PBMCs, yielding at least 5.5 micrograms per sample. The percentages of naive CD45RAhigh/CD27high T cells were determined by flow cytometry on a PBMC aliquot from every donor. A single count supports this clonotype. The clone's antigen remains unknown. No much larger clone exists at a distance of one base, and base qualities are not known. A single read offers scant evidence. Taken from the germline V gene, the CDR1 and CDR2 loops are SGHRS and YFSETQ. From the cysteine up to the phenylalanine, the CDR3 has a length of 14 residues. Left in the record is the CDR3 DNA by itself, 42 bases read in frame from the first base.

Library preparation was by 5' RACE. Sequencing was performed on an Illumina HiSeq 2500. A second 7 to 11 cycle PCR used a sample-barcoded 5' primer and a J-beta primer mix. A unique molecular identifier was introduced onto each TCR beta cDNA molecule by a template-switch 5' adaptor carrying 12 random nucleotides. Each sample yielded at least 3 million CDR3-containing paired-end reads. The Mint cDNA synthesis kit, primed by a TRBC-specific oligonucleotide, was used to synthesize first-strand cDNA from all RNA. All cDNA was treated with uracil-DNA glycosylase and then went through a first 18-cycle PCR with the universal primers M1SS and BC2_uni_R. The authors processed their data as follows. Each sample was normalized by randomly selecting 1 million high-quality reads, each carrying a distinct molecular identifier. Instead of being binned into consensus sequences, reads with shared molecular identifiers were discarded. MiTCR, run with a Q25 quality threshold and the strictest error-elimination algorithm, handled CDR3 identification, clonotype clustering and error correction. A nonparametric unseen species model using Euler transformation provided a lower-bound estimate of total TCR beta diversity. TCRdb trimmed public reads at Q25 via fastp, called clones via MiXCR and kept in-frame beta chains. Merged by CDR3 protein, the rows form single entries marked with the most common genes and DNA. These V and J calls rely on TCRdb rather than the paper's analysis. The table for this sample lists 730,000 or so distinct CDR3 sequences; approximately 43% of them were counted only once. The ten top clones hold 20% to 25% of the sample.

This receptor was taken from a woman between 55 and 75 years old in good health. The rearranged chain carries TRBV5-1 and TRBJ2-5; TRBD2 is a possible D gene, resting on 5 matching bases. With the DNA end fitting TRBJ2-7 better, the J assignment may be wrong. Sample: blood. The nucleotide sequence reads TGCGCCAGCAGCTTGGTGGGGAGCAGCGACGAGCAGTACTTC. Translated, it gives CASSLVGSSDEQYF.